This T cell receptor beta chain was identified during a study of blood T cell repertoires in COVID-19. Study at large: T cells, B-cell-depleted T cells, or PBMCs provided the cDNA or gDNA that served as material.

Profiled with immunoSEQ multiplex PCR; TCRdb holds only in-frame clones, not every one. The sample gives fewer than 400,000 clones, about 92% of which show up once; less than 20% is in the top ten. Ages ranged from about 18 to 89 years, with residence in around 24 US areas. Two consecutive negative NP/OP PCR tests, clearance, or resolved symptoms defined Cohort 3 recovery. The source material was PBMCs or T cells enriched from blood (not recorded which). The receptor was isolated from a woman aged 25-40 years who had recovered from COVID-19.

CDR3 region: CASSPRPGGWETQYF. In DNA form, the CDR3 reads TGTGCCAGCAGCCCCCGTCCGGGGGGCTGGGAGACCCAGTACTTC. The chain joins TRBV7-3 to TRBJ2-5; perhaps TRBD2 as D (7 bases). The CDR3 sequence is 15 residues long. CDR1 is SGHTA and CDR2 is FQGTGA in the germline V gene. Trimming took 5 bases from V and 5 from J, leaving 18 bases between them.